A selection of T cell receptor beta chains follows, all from one sample in a study of cytomegalovirus exposure and HLA in healthy donors. Repertoires were generated with immunoSEQ multiplex PCR, while TCRdb's copy carries only in-frame clones and drops some. In the table there are more than 110,000 clones, over 60% of which are singletons. Sequencing was carried out using PBMCs. Receptors were obtained from a male donor in good health and CMV-seropositive. Each CDR3 is given with its conserved first and last residue. Fields, in order: clone size, D gene, J gene, V gene, CDR3 protein, CDR3 DNA. The D gene is left open where the match is weak. Size is stated for part of the rows, as once, few or many counts, or as a class when the clone is expanded.

>NA|NA|TRBJ2-7|TRBV15
CATSIGREQYF
TGTGCCACCAGCATAGGCAGGGAGCAGTACTTC
>NA|NA|TRBJ2-1|TRBV29-1
CSVEDHDTAYNEQFF
TGCAGCGTTGAAGATCACGATACTGCCTACAATGAGCAGTTCTTC
>NA|NA|TRBJ2-2|TRBV2
CASRVEHLNTGELFF
TGTGCCAGCAGAGTCGAACACCTCAACACCGGGGAGCTGTTTTTT
>once|TRBD2|TRBJ2-5|TRBV7-3
CASSPWGTGTSGTETQYF
TGTGCCAGCAGCCCCTGGGGAACCGGGACTAGCGGGACCGAGACCCAGTACTTC
>NA|NA|TRBJ2-7|TRBV20-1
CSASGGHEQYF
TGCAGTGCTAGTGGGGGCCACGAGCAGTACTTC
>NA|NA|TRBJ2-1|TRBV9
CASSVTGEVYEQFF
TGTGCCAGCAGCGTAACGGGAGAGGTCTATGAGCAGTTCTTC
>NA|NA|TRBJ1-1|TRBV15
CATSRDLGGVIPEAFF
TGTGCCACCAGCAGAGATTTGGGGGGGGTCATCCCTGAAGCTTTCTTT
>NA|NA|TRBJ1-1|TRBV6-5
CASSYSGANTEAFF
TGTGCCAGCAGTTATTCAGGGGCTAACACTGAAGCTTTCTTT
>few|NA|TRBJ2-3|TRBV10-2
CASRVGGGADTQYF
TGCGCCAGCAGGGTAGGGGGAGGGGCGGATACGCAGTATTTT
>NA|TRBD1|TRBJ1-5|TRBV6-5
CASSYRTGNQPQHF
TGTGCCAGCAGTTACCGGACAGGGAATCAGCCCCAGCATTTT
>NA|TRBD1|TRBJ2-7|TRBV6-1
CASSWMGQAPYEQYF
TGTGCCAGCAGCTGGATGGGACAGGCCCCCTACGAGCAGTACTTC
>once|TRBD2|TRBJ2-1|TRBV7-6
CASSQNSGGAGEQFF
TGTGCCAGCAGCCAAAATAGCGGGGGGGCCGGTGAGCAGTTCTTC
>NA|TRBD2|TRBJ2-1|TRBV19
CASSMGLAGGESSYNEQFF
TGTGCCAGTAGTATGGGACTAGCGGGAGGGGAGAGCTCCTACAATGAGCAGTTCTTC
>NA|TRBD1|TRBJ1-1|TRBV11-1
CASSLGGTENTEAFF
TGTGCCAGCAGCTTAGGGGGGACAGAGAACACTGAAGCTTTCTTT
>few|NA|TRBJ2-5|TRBV2
CASRRGNQETQYF
TGTGCCAGCCGACGGGGAAACCAAGAGACCCAGTACTTC
>NA|NA|TRBJ2-7|TRBV2
CASRPMRHEQYF
TGTGCCAGCAGACCGATGAGGCACGAGCAGTACTTC
>NA|TRBD1|TRBJ2-4|TRBV28
CASSLLGQGAPAKNIQYF
TGTGCCAGCAGTTTATTGGGGCAGGGGGCCCCAGCCAAAAACATTCAGTACTTC
>few|TRBD2|TRBJ2-5|TRBV29-1
CSVEAWASGGAVETQYF
TGCAGCGTTGAAGCCTGGGCTAGCGGGGGGGCGGTGGAGACCCAGTACTTC
>NA|NA|TRBJ2-1|TRBV28
CASSLARLSSYNEQFF
TGTGCCAGCAGTTTAGCTAGACTAAGCTCCTACAATGAGCAGTTCTTC
>NA|TRBD1|TRBJ2-5|TRBV6-5
CASSYRDRGQETQYF
TGTGCCAGCAGTTACCGGGACAGGGGCCAAGAGACCCAGTACTTC
>NA|TRBD1|TRBJ2-3|TRBV27
CASSLLRGDTQYF
TGTGCCAGCAGTTTACTCAGGGGGGATACGCAGTATTTT
>once|TRBD2|TRBJ2-2|TRBV11-2
CASRGLPRTGELFF
TGTGCCAGCAGGGGACTACCAAGAACCGGGGAGCTGTTTTTT
>NA|TRBD1|TRBJ2-1|TRBV6-1
CASSEEPLITGGFQYNEQFF
TGTGCCAGCAGTGAAGAGCCCCTAATTACAGGGGGCTTCCAATACAATGAGCAGTTCTTC
>NA|NA|TRBJ2-1|TRBV11-2
CATRTAGPGDEQFF
TGTGCCACCCGGACTGCTGGACCTGGAGATGAGCAGTTCTTC
>NA|TRBD1|TRBJ2-7|TRBV27
CASSLSGQGSSYEQYF
TGTGCCAGCAGTTTATCGGGACAGGGAAGCTCCTACGAGCAGTACTTC
>once|NA|TRBJ2-7|TRBV5-1
CASSLASTGYEQYF
TGCGCCAGCAGCTTAGCTTCTACAGGGTACGAGCAGTACTTC
>NA|TRBD2|TRBJ2-1|TRBV27
CASSLLAGGMNEQFF
TGTGCCAGCAGTTTGCTGGCGGGAGGTATGAATGAGCAGTTCTTC
>NA|TRBD2|TRBJ2-7|TRBV5-4
CASSLGSGGKNYEQYF
TGTGCCAGCAGCTTGGGATCCGGGGGGAAGAACTACGAGCAGTACTTC
>NA|NA|TRBJ1-5|TRBV6-5
CATSNLGGKNQPQHF
TGTGCCACCTCAAACCTAGGGGGAAAGAATCAGCCCCAGCATTTT
>NA|NA|TRBJ1-1|TRBV29-1
CSVRSLLSHTEAFF
TGCAGCGTTCGCTCCTTACTTAGTCACACTGAAGCTTTCTTT
>few|TRBD1|TRBJ1-6|TRBV5-1
CASSLAGQGFSPLHF
TGCGCCAGCAGCTTGGCCGGACAGGGGTTTTCACCCCTCCACTTT
>NA|TRBD1|TRBJ2-1|TRBV7-3
CASSPPGTGGFHEQFF
TGTGCCAGCAGCCCCCCCGGGACAGGGGGTTTCCATGAGCAGTTCTTC